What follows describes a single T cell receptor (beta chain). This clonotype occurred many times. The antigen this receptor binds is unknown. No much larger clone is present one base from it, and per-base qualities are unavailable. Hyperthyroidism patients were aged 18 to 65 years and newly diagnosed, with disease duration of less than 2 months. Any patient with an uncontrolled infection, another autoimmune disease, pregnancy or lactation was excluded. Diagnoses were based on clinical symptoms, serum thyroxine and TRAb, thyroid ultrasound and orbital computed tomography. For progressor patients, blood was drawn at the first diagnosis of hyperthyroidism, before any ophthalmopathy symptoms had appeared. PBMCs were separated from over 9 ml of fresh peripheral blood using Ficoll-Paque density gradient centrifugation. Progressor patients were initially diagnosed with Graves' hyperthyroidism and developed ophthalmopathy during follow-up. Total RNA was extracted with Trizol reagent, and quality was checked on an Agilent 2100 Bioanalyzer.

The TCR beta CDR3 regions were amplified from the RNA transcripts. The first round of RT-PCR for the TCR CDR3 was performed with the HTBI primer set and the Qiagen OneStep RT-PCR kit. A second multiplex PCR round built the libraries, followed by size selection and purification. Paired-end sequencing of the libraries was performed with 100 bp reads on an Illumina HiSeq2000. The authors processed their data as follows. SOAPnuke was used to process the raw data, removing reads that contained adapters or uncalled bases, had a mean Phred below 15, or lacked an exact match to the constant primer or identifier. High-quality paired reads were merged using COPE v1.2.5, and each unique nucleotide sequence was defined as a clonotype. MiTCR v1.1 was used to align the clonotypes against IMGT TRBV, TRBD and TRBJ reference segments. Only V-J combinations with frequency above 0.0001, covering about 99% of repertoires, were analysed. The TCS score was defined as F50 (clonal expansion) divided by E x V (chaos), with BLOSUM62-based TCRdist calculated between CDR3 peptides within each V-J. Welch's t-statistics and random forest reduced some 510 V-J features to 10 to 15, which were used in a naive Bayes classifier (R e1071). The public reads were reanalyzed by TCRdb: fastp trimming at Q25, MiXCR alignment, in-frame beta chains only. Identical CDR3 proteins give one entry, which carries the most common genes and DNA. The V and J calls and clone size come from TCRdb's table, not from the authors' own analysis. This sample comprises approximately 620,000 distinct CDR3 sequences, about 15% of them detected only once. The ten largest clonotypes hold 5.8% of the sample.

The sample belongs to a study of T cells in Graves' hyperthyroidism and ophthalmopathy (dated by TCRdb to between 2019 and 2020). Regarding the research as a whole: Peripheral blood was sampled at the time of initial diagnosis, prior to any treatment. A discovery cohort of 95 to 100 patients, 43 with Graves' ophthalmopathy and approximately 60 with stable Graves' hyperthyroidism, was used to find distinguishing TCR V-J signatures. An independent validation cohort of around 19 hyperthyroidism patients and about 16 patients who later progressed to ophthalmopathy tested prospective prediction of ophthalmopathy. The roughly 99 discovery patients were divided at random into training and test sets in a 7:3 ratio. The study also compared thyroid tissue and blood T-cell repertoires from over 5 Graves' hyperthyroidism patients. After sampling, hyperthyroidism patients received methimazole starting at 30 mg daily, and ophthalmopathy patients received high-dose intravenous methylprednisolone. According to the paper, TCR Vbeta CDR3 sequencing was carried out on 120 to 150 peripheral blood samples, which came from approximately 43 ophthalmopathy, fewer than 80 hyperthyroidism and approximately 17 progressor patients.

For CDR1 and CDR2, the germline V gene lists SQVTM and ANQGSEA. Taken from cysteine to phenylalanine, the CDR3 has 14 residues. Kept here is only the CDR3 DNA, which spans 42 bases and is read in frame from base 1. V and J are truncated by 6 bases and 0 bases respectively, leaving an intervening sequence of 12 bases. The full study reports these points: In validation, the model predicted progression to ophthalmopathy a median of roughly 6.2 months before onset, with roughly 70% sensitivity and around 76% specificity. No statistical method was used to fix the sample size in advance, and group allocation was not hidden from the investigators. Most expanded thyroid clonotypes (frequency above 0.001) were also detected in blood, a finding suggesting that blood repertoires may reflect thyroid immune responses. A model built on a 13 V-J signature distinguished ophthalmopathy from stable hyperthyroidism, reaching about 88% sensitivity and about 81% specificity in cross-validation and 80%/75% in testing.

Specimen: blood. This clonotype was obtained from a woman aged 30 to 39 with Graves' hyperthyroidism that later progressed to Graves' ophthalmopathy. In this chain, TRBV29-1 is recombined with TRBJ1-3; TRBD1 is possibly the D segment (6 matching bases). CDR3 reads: CSVQGTTSGNTIYF. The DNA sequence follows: TGCAGCGTGCAGGGGACGACCTCTGGAAACACCATATATTTT.